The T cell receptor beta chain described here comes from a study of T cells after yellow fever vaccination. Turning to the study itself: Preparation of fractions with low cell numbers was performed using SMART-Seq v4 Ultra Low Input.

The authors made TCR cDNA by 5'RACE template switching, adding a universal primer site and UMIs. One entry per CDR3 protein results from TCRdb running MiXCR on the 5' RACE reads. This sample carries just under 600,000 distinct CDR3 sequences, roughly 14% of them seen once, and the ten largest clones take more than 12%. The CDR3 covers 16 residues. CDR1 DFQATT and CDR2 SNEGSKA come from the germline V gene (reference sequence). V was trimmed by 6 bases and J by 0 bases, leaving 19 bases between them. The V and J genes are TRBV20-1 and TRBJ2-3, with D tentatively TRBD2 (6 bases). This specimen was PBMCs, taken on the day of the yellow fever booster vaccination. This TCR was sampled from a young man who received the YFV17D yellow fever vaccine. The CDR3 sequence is CSAENLSGGSTDTQYF. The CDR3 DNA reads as TGCAGTGCCGAAAACCTTAGCGGAGGTAGCACAGATACGCAGTATTTT.